A single TCR beta chain is shown here with its context. Its antigen remains unidentified. The sample belongs to a study of OX40 agonist ivuxolimab in advanced cancers. CDR1 is MNHNY and CDR2 is SVGAGI in the germline V gene (reference sequence). CDR3 length equals 14 residues. V was clipped by 4 bases and J by 2 bases, with 12 bases between them. Assay used: immunoSEQ multiplex PCR; TCRdb lists only in-frame clones, some missing. The sample shows about 100,000 clones, around 87% of them seen only once. Broader study findings: Partial responders dosed at 0.1-3.0 mg/kg displayed clonal expansion ranking among the lowest.

The clonotype originates from an adult with an advanced solid tumor such as melanoma, head and neck, liver or kidney cancer. The rearrangement links TRBV6-6 to TRBJ2-7; either TRBD1 or TRBD2 may supply D (5 bases each). Here the sequenced sample was CD4+ or CD8+ T cells sorted from blood, taken in a trial of the OX40 agonist ivuxolimab. CDR3 DNA: TGTGCCAGCAGTTTCGGGCAGGGACCCTACGAGCAGTACTTC. Protein sequence: CASSFGQGPYEQYF.